This TCR beta chain derives from a study of regulatory T cells in long-lasting Graves disease. Turning to the study itself: Antithyroid drugs had been given to newly diagnosed Graves' patients for under 3 months. The study, taken as a whole, reports: Having only a small sample size may have limited accuracy. Thyroid tissue was not studied; only peripheral blood was.

iRepertoire HTBI primers and Arm-PCR of CDR3 regions built TCR beta libraries. Each CDR3 protein is one row after TCRdb ran MiXCR on the multiplex PCR reads. The data show about 370,000 distinct CDR3 sequences, around a sixth seen once. V gave up 6 bases and J gave up 0 bases, with 4 bases separating them. This CDR3 has 13 residues. Germline V gives CDR1 SGHRS, CDR2 YFSETQ. This clonotype was seen repeatedly, ten times or more. As yet, its antigen is unknown. Time point indicated: newly diagnosed GD, antithyroid drugs for less than 3 months. Preparation of the TCR library used RNA extracted from PBMCs. Patients hailed from an endocrinology department in Xi'an, China.

This TCR was sampled from a female donor with Graves disease. This chain joins TRBV5-1 and TRBJ2-6; D unresolved. The sample was peripheral blood mononuclear cells (PBMCs), taken at new diagnosis, from a patient treated with antithyroid drugs. The CDR3 nucleotides are TGCGCCAGCAAGGGCTCTGGGGCCAACGTCCTGACTTTC. Encoded protein: CASKGSGANVLTF.